The source of this T cell receptor (beta chain) is a study of metastatic and nonmetastatic thyroid tumors. The overall study: The study looked at repertoires side by side in blood and in tumor or nodule tissue from malignant and benign thyroid patients.

No patient had received any treatment before thyroid surgery. The table lists this clone with a few counts. Its antigen is as yet unknown. In the authors' workflow: The authors used CDR3 differences across clinicopathological groups to build a distant-metastasis classifier for papillary thyroid cancer. TCRdb used MiXCR to call clones anew from the PCR reads. For this entry, the V and J calls and clone size follow TCRdb and not the study's own pipeline. This sample has tens of thousands of clones, with more than 20% found just once. Study-wide results and caveats: Malignant thyroid tumors reportedly had TCR beta diversity that was significantly higher than in benign nodules, in blood and tumor.

Germline CDR1 WSHSY, CDR2 SAAADI. CDR3 size: 17 residues. V was shortened by 5 bases and J by 9 bases, with 23 bases between the two germline ends. Sequencing was carried out using blood. The TCR was taken from a female donor with papillary thyroid cancer or a benign thyroid nodule (not recorded which). Some clones in this sample may be carry-over from other donors' samples. This sequence joins TRBV10-2 and TRBJ1-6; TRBD1 is a possible D gene (5 bases). The CDR3 protein is CASSLSHVGRNGSPLHF. CDR3 DNA: TGCGCCAGCAGTTTGTCCCATGTGGGGCGAAATGGTTCACCCCTCCACTTT.